The rows below give T cell receptor beta chains drawn from one sample of a study of early stage breast cancer tumors. Data came from immunoSEQ multiplex PCR; TCRdb stores just in-frame clones and leaves some out. Of about 69,000 clones listed, approximately 84% were seen once; the top ten hold about 4.5%. Sequencing used blood. These receptors all stem from a person aged 35 to 50 with breast cancer. Each CDR3 is given with its conserved first and last residue. D genes are given only for firm matches. Expanded clones get a size class; other rows say once, few or many, or leave the size out.

NA	NA	TRBV9	TRBJ2-3	TGTGCCAGCAGCCCGACAGAACATACGCAGTATTTT	CASSPTEHTQYF
NA	TRBD1	TRBV18	TRBJ2-1	TGTGCCAGCTCACGAACACAGGGGGCGAATGGCAATGAGCAGTTCTTC	CASSRTQGANGNEQFF
NA	NA	TRBV28	TRBJ2-7	TGTGCCAGCAGTTTCCATCGAAGGGGTGTCCCCTACGAGCAGTACTTC	CASSFHRRGVPYEQYF
NA	TRBD2	TRBV19	TRBJ2-1	TGTGCCAGTAATCCCCTCGGGGAGGGCCCCAACAATGAGCAGTTCTTC	CASNPLGEGPNNEQFF
few	NA	TRBV4-1	TRBJ2-1	TGCGCCAGCAGCCAGAGTCAGGGGTTCAATGAGCAGTTCTTC	CASSQSQGFNEQFF
NA	TRBD1	TRBV10-3	TRBJ2-7	TGTGCCATCAGTGCGGGACAGGGCTACGGGCAGTACTTC	CAISAGQGYGQYF
NA	NA	TRBV19	TRBJ1-1	TGTGCCAGTAGATATGACACTGAAGCTTTCTTT	CASRYDTEAFF
NA	NA	TRBV5-4	TRBJ1-1	TGTGCCAGCAGCTCCCCCAGGGATGAAGCTTTCTTT	CASSSPRDEAFF
NA	NA	TRBV15	TRBJ1-4	TGTGCCACCAGCAGGAGGGGGGATGGGCGGTTTTTT	CATSRRGDGRFF
few	TRBD2	TRBV19	TRBJ2-7	TGTGCCAGTAGTCGGGGGGGGAACTACGAGCAGTACTTC	CASSRGGNYEQYF
NA	NA	TRBV11-2	TRBJ2-7	TGTGCCAGCAGCCAAGACGGTAGGAGCTCCTACGAGCAGTACTTC	CASSQDGRSSYEQYF
NA	TRBD1	TRBV7-2	TRBJ2-7	TGTGCCAGCAGCTTAACCGGGACAGGGCGGTACGAGCAGTACTTC	CASSLTGTGRYEQYF
NA	NA	TRBV25-1	TRBJ1-1	TGTGCCAGCAGTGAATATAGAGGGGGCACTGAAGCTTTCTTT	CASSEYRGGTEAFF
NA	NA	TRBV13	TRBJ1-2	TGTGCCAGCAGCTCAACAGGGTATAAGAACTATGGCTACACCTTC	CASSSTGYKNYGYTF
NA	TRBD1	TRBV5-4	TRBJ2-5	TGTGCCAGCAGCAAGACAGGGTCCAAGAGAGATCAAGAGACCCAGTACTTC	CASSKTGSKRDQETQYF